Shown below are 3 T cell receptor beta chains from a single sample sequenced in a study of OX40 agonist ivuxolimab in advanced cancers. Library construction relied on the immunoSEQ multiplex PCR assay. This immuneACCESS table, as held by TCRdb, lists in-frame sequences with V and J called but not all clones. Of the missing ones, under half trace to an unresolved V gene in checked studies; the others have no known cause. This sample comprises more than 20,000 clones, 70% to 80% of them detected only once. About 33% of the sample goes to the ten largest clones. Sequenced here: CD4+ or CD8+ T cells sorted from blood, sampled in a trial of the OX40 agonist ivuxolimab. The receptors here all came from an adult with an advanced solid tumor such as melanoma, head and neck, liver or kidney cancer.

The count of this clone is one. The J gene is TRBJ2-1, the V gene TRBV29-1; 7 bases line up with TRBD2. This CDR3 is 13 amino acids long. CDR1 and CDR2 (germline): SQVTM, ANQGSEA. The V gene end was trimmed by 7 bases and the J gene end by 0 bases; junction bases not matched to a gene: 3. CDR3: CSGEGDSYNEQFF. The CDR3 region has the DNA TGCAGCGGGGAGGGAGACTCCTACAATGAGCAGTTCTTC.

This clone occurred a few times. This sequence joins TRBV6-5 and TRBJ2-5, with 12 bases aligning to TRBD2. Germline assignment: CDR1 MNHEY and CDR2 SVGAGI. The CDR3 is made up of 15 amino acids. Trimming removed 5 bases from V and 5 bases from J; junction bases left unmatched: 6. The DNA for the CDR3 is TGTGCCAGCAGTATGACTAGCGGGGGTTGGGAGACCCAGTACTTC. This gives the protein CASSMTSGGWETQYF.

This chain uses TRBV19 with TRBJ2-1; TRBD2 agrees at 7 bases. The CDR3 totals 15 residues. The germline V gene has CDR1 LNHDA and CDR2 SQIVND (reference sequence). Trimming removed 5 bases from V and 7 bases from J; junction bases left unmatched: 11. The CDR3 nucleotides are TGTGCCAGTAGTGAACTAGCGAGCTATGGTAATGAGCAGTTCTTC. It yields the protein CASSELASYGNEQFF.